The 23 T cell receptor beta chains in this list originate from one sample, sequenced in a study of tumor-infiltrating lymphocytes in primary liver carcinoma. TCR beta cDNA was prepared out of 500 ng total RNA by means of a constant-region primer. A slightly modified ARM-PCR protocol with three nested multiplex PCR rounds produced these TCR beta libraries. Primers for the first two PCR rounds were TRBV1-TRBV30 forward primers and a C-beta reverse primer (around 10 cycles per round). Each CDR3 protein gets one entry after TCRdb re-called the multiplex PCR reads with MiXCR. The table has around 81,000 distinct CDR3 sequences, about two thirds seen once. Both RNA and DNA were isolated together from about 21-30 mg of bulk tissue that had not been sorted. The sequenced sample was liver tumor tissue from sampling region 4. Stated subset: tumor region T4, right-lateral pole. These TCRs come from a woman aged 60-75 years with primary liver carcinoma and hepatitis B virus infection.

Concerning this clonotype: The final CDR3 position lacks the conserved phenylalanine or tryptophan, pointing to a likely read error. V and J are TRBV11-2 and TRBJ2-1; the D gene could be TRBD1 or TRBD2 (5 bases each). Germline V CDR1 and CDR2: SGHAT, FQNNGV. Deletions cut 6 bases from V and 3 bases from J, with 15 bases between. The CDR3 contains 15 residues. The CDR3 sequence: CASSAGTADYNEQFS. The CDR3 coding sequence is TGTGCCAGCAGTGCAGGGACGGCGGACTACAATGAGCAGTTCTCC.

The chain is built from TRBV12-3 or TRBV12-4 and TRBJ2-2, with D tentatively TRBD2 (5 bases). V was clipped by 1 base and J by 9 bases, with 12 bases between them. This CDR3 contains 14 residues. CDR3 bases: TGTGCCAGCAGTTTAGACGCGGGCCCCTGGGAGCTGTTTTTT. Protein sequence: CASSLDAGPWELFF.

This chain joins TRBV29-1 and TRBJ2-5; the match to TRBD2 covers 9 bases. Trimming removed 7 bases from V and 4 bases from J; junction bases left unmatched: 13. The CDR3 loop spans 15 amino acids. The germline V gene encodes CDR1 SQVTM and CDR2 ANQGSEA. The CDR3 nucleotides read TGCAGCGAGGGTAGCGGGGGAAGGTGTATAGAGACCCAGTACTTC. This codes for CSEGSGGRCIETQYF.

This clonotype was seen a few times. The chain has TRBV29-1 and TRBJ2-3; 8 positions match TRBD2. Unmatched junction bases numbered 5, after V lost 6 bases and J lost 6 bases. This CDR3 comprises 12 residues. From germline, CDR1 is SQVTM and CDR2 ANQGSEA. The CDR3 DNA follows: TGCAGCGTAACATCGGGGGGGGATACGCAGTATTTT. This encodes CSVTSGGDTQYF.

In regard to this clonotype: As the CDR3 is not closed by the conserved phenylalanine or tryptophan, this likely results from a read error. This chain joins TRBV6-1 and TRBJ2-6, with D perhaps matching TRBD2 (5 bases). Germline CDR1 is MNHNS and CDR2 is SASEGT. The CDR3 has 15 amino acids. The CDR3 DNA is TGTGCCAGCGGTGAAGAGGGCTCTGGGGCCAACGTCCTGACTCTC. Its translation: CASGEEGSGANVLTL.

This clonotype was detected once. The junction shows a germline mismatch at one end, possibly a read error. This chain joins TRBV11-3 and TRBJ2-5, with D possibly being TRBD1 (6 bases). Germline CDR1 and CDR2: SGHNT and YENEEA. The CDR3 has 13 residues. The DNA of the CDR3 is TGTACCAGCAGTTTCGTGAACCAAGGGACACAGTACTTC. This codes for CTSSFVNQGTQYF.

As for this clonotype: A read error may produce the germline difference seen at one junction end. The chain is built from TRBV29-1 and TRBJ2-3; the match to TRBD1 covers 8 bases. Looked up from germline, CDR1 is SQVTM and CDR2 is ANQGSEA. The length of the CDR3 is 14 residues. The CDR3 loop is CSIGDRTLTETQYF. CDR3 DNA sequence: TGCAGCATTGGGGACAGGACCCTCACAGAAACGCAGTACTTT.

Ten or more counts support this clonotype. The CDR3 sequence is CASSYSERGEAFF. CDR3 DNA: TGTGCCAGCAGTTACTCGGAAAGGGGTGAAGCTTTCTTT. The V call is TRBV6-6, the J call TRBJ1-1; tentative D call: TRBD1 (5 bases). The CDR3 is 13 residues long. Looked up from germline, CDR1 is MNHNY and CDR2 is SVGAGI (reference sequence). V shed 0 bases and J shed 7 bases, with 9 bases lying between them.

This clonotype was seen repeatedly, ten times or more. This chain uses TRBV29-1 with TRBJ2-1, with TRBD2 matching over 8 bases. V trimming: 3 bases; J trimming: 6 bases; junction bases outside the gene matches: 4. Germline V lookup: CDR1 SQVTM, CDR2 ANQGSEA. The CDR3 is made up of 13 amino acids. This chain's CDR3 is CSVDSGRTNEQFF. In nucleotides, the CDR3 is TGCAGCGTTGACAGCGGGAGAACCAATGAGCAGTTCTTC.

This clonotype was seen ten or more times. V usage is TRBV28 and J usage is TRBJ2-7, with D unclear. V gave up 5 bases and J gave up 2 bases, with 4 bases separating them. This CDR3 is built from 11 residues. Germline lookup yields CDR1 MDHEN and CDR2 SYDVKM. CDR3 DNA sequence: TGTGCCAGCAGTCGTCCCTACGAGCAGTACTTC. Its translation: CASSRPYEQYF.

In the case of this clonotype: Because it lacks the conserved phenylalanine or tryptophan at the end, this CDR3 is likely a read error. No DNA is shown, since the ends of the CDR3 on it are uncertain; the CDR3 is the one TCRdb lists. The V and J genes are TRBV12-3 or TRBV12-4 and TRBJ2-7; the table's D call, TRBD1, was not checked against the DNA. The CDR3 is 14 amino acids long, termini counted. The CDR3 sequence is CASTRDAGSYEQHL.

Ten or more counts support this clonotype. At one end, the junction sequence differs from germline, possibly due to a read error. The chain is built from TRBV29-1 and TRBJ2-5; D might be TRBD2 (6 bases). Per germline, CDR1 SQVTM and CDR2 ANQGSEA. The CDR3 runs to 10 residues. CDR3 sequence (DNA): TGCAGCGTTGTACGGGAGACCCACTACTTC. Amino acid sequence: CSVVRETHYF.

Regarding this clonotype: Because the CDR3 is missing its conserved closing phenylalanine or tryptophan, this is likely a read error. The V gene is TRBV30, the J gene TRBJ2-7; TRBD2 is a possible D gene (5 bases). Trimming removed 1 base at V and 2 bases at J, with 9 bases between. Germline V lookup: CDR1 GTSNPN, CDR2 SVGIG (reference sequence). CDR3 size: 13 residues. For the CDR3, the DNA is TGTGCCTGGAGTGATGGGGAGCCCTACGAGCAGTACCTC. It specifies CAWSDGEPYEQYL.

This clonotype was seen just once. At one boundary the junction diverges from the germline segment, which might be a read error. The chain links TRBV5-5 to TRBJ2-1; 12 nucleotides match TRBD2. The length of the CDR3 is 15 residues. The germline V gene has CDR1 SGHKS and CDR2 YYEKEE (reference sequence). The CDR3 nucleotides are TGTGTCAGCAGACGGACTAGCGGGGCCGTCAATGAGCAGTTCTTC. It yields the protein CVSRRTSGAVNEQFF.

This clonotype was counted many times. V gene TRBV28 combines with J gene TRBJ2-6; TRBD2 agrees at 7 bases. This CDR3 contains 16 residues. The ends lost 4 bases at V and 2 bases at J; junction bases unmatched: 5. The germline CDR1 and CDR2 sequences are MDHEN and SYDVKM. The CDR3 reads CASSSRTRPGANVLTF. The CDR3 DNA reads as TGTGCCAGCAGTTCCCGGACTAGACCTGGGGCCAACGTCCTGACTTTC.

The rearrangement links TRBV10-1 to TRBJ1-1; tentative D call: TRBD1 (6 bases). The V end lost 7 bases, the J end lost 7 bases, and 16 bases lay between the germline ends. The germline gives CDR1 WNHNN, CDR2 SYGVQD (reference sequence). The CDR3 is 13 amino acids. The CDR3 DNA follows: TGCGCCAGCAATGTTGGACAGCTAAGTGAAGCTTTCTTT. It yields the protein CASNVGQLSEAFF.

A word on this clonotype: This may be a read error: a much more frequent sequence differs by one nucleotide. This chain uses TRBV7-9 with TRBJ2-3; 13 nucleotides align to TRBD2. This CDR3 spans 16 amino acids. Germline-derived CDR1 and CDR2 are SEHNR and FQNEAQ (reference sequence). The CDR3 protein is CTSSSGLAGVADTQYF. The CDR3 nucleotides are TGTACCAGCAGCTCCGGACTAGCGGGAGTAGCAGATACGCAGTATTTT.

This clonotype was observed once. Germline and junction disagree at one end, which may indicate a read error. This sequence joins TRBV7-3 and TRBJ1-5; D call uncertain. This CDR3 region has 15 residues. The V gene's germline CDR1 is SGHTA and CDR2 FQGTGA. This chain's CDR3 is CANSLTGQPGQPQHF. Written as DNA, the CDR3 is TGTGCCAACAGCTTAACGGGTCAGCCGGGCCAGCCCCAGCATTTT.

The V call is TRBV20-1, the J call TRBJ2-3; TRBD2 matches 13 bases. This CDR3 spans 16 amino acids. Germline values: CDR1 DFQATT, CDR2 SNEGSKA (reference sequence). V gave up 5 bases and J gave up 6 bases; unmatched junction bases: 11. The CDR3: CSADSGTSGIPDTQYF. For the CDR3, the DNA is TGCAGTGCTGATTCCGGGACTAGCGGGATTCCTGATACGCAGTATTTT.

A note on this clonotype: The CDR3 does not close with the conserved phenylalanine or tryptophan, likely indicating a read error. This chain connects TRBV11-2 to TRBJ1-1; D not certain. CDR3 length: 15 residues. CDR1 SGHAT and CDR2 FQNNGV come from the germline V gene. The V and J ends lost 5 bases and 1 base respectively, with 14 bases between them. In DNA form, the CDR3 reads TGTGCCAGCAGCCAAATCAAGGGCGGGAACACTGAAGCTTTCCTT. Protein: CASSQIKGGNTEAFL.

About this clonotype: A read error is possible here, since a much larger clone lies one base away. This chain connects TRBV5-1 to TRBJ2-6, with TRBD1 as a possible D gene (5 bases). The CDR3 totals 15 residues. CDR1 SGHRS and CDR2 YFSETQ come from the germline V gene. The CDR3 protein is CASSLPTSGANALTF. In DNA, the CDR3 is TGCGCCAGCAGCTTGCCCACCTCTGGGGCCAACGCCCTGACTTTC.

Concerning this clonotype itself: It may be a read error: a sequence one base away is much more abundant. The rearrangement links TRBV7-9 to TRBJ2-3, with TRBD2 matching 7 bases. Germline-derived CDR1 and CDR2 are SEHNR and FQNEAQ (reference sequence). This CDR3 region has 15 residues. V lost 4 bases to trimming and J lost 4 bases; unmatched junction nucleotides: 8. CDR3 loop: CASSSLTGGSDTQYF. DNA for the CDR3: TGTGCCAGCAGCTCACTAACGGGAGGCTCAGATACGCAGTATTTT.

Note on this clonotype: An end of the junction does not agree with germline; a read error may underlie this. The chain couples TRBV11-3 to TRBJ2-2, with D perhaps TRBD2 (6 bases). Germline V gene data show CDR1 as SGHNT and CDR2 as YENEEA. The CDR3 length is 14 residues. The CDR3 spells CASGAGRPTGELFF. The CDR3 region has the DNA TGCGCCAGCGGTGCGGGGAGACCGACCGGAGAGCTGTTTTTT.